The clone carrying this T cell receptor (beta chain) was detected ten times or more. Antigen: not known. This sample is drawn from a study of CD8 T cells in ankylosing spondylitis. V was shortened by 4 bases and J by 6 bases, with 12 bases between the two germline ends. This CDR3 comprises 13 residues. Germline assignment: CDR1 SNHLY and CDR2 FYNNEI. General observations from the study: Characteristic of ankylosing spondylitis blood, it appeared, was a TCR beta motif comprising about eight highly homologous variants.

The authors made TCR beta libraries by quantitative 5'-RACE with molecular barcodes. TCRdb passed the 5' RACE reads through MiXCR, listing each CDR3 protein once. The sample has 100,000 to 150,000 distinct CDR3 sequences, 9.3% seen once. This sequence originates from a male donor with ankylosing spondylitis or in good health (not recorded which). Material: blood, either unsorted or a sorted T cell fraction (not recorded which). The chain links TRBV2 to TRBJ1-2; no firm D call. CDR3 nucleotides: TGTGCCAGCAGTGGTCTCCGAGGGAATGGCTACACCTTC. Translation gives CASSGLRGNGYTF.